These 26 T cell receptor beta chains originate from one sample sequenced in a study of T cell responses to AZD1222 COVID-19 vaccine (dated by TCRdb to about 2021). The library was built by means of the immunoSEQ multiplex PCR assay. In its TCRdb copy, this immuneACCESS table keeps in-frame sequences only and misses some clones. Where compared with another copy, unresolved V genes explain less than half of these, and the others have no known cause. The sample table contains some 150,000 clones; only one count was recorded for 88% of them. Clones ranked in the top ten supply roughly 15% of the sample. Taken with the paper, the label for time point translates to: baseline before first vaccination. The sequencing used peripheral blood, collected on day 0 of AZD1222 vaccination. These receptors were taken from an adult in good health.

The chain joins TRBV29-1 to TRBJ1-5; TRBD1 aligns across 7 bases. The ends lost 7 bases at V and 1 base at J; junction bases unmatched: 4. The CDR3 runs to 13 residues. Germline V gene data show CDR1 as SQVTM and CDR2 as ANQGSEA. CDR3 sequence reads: CSALGQSNQPQHF. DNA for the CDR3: TGCAGCGCCCTGGGACAGAGCAATCAGCCCCAGCATTTT.

CDR3 amino acids: CASAPSQGARGYTF. In DNA, the CDR3 is TGTGCCAGCGCTCCCTCCCAGGGGGCAAGGGGCTACACCTTC. The chain recombines TRBV28 with TRBJ1-2; TRBD1 matches 8 bases. The CDR3 runs 14 residues. The V gene's germline CDR1 is MDHEN and CDR2 SYDVKM. V was pared by 8 bases and J by 8 bases, with 13 bases of the junction left unmatched.

Here the CDR3 reads CASSFELMNTEAFF. CDR3 DNA: TGCGCCAGCAGCTTTGAGCTCATGAACACTGAAGCTTTCTTT. The rearrangement links TRBV5-1 to TRBJ1-1; D not certain. Trimming took 2 bases from V and 0 from J, leaving 8 bases between them. The CDR3 sequence is 14 residues long. The V gene's germline CDR1 is SGHRS and CDR2 YFSETQ. The complete variable domain, with remaining parts taken from reference TRBV5-1 and TRBJ1-1, reads KAGVTQTPRYLIKTRGQQVTLSCSPISGHRSVSWYQQTPGQGLQFLFEYFSETQRNKGNFPGRFSGRQFSNSRSEMNVSTLELGDSALYLCASSFELMNTEAFFGQGTRLTVV.

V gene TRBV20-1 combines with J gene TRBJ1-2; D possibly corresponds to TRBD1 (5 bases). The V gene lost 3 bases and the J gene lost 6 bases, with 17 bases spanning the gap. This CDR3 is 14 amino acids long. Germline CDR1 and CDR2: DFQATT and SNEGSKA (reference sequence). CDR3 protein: CSASRPQGAHGYTF. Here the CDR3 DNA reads TGCAGTGCTAGTCGACCTCAGGGTGCACATGGCTACACCTTC.

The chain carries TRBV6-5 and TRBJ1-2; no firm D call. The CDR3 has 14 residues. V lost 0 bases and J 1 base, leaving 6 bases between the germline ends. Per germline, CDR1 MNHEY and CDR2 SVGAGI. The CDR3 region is CASSYSRNNYGYTF. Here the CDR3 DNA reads TGTGCCAGCAGTTACTCTAGGAATAACTATGGCTACACCTTC.

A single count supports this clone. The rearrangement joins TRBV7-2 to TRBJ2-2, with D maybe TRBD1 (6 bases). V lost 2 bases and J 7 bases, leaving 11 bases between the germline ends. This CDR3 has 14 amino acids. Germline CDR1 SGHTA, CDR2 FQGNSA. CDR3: CASSLQGSGGELFF. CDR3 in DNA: TGTGCCAGCAGCTTACAGGGGTCGGGCGGGGAGCTGTTTTTT.

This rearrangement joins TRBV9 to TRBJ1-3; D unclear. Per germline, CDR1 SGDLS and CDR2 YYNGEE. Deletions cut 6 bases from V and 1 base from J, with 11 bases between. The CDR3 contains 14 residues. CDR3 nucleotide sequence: TGTGCCAGCACACCGGGAGGATCTGGAAACACCATATATTTT. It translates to CASTPGGSGNTIYF.

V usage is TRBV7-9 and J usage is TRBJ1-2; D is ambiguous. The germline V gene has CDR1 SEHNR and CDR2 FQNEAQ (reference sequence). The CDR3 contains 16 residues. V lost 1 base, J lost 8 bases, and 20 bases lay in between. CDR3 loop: CASSLGAWRAGGGYTF. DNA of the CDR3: TGTGCCAGCAGCTTAGGGGCTTGGAGGGCCGGAGGAGGCTACACCTTC.

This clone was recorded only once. In nucleotides, the CDR3 is TGTGCCAGCAGCTTAACGGGGCCCGGGACAGGGCCAAACATTCAGTACTTC. The encoded protein is CASSLTGPGTGPNIQYF. The chain combines TRBV7-3 with TRBJ2-4; 9 nucleotides agree with TRBD1. The germline CDR1 and CDR2 sequences are SGHTA and FQGTGA. CDR3 length equals 17 residues. The V segment lost 0 bases and the J segment 6 bases; nucleotides outside the gene matches: 9.

The CDR3, as DNA: TGTGCCAGCAGTTACCAGCAGGGTGACAATTCACCCCTCCACTTT. Its protein is CASSYQQGDNSPLHF. The chain employs TRBV6-5 and TRBJ1-6; possibly TRBD1 for D (5 bases). Germline V gene lookup returns CDR1 MNHEY and CDR2 SVGAGI. The length of the CDR3 is 15 residues. V gave up 2 bases and J gave up 7 bases, with 12 bases separating them.

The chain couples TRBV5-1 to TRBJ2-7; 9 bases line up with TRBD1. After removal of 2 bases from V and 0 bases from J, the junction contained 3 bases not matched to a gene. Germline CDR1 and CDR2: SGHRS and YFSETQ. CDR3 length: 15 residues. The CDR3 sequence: CASSFWTGASYEQYF. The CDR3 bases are TGCGCCAGCAGCTTCTGGACAGGGGCCTCCTACGAGCAGTACTTC.

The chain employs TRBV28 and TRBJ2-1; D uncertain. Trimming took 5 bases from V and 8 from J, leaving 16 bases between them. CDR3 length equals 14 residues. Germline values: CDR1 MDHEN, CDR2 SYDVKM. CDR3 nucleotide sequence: TGTGCCAGCAGTCCCCCCTCCTTAGTGCATGAGCAGTTCTTC. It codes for CASSPPSLVHEQFF.

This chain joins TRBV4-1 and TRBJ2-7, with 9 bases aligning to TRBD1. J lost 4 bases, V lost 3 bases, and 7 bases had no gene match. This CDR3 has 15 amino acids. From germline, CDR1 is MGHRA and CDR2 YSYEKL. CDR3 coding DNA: TGCGCCAGCAGCCAGGCCGGGACAGGGCTATACGAGCAGTACTTC. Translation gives CASSQAGTGLYEQYF.

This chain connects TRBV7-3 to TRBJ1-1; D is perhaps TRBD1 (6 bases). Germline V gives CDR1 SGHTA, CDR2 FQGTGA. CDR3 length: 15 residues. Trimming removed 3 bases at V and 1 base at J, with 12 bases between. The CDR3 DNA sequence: TGTGCCAGCAGCTTCCTCGGGGGCGCGAACACTGAAGCTTTCTTT. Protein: CASSFLGGANTEAFF. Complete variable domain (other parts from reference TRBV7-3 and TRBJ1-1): GAGVSQTPSNKVTEKGKYVELRCDPISGHTALYWYRQSLGQGPEFLIYFQGTGAADDSGLPNDRFFAVRPEGSVSTLKIQRTERGDSAVYLCASSFLGGANTEAFFGQGTRLTVV.

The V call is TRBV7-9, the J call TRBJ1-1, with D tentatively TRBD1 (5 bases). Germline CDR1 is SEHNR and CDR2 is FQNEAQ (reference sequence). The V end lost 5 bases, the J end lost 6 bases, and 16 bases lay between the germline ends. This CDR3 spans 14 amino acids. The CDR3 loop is CASSHSGTGPEAFF. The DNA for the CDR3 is TGTGCCAGCAGCCACTCGGGGACGGGCCCTGAAGCTTTCTTT.

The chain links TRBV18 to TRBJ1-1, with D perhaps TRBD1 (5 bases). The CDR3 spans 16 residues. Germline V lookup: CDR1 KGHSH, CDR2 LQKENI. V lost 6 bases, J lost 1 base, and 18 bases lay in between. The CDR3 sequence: CASSLNLLQGNTEAFF. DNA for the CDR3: TGTGCCAGCTCTCTCAATTTACTTCAGGGGAACACTGAAGCTTTCTTT.

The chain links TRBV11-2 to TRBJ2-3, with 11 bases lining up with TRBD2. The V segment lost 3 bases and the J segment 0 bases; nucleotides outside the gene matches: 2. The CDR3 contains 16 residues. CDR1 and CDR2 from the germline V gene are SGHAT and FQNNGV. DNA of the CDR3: TGTGCCAGCAGCTTTAGACTAGCGGGAAGCACAGATACGCAGTATTTT. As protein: CASSFRLAGSTDTQYF. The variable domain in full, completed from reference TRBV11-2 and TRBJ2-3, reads EAGVAQSPRYKIIEKRQSVAFWCNPISGHATLYWYQQILGQGPKLLIQFQNNGVVDDSQLPKDRFSAERLKGVDSTLKIQPAKLEDSAVYLCASSFRLAGSTDTQYFGPGTRLTVL.

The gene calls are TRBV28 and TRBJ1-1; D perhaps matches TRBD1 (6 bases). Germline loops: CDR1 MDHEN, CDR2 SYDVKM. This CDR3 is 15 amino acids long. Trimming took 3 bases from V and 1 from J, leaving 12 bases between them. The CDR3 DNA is TGTGCCAGCAGTTTTGTGGGGGGCGGGAACACTGAAGCTTTCTTT. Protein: CASSFVGGGNTEAFF.

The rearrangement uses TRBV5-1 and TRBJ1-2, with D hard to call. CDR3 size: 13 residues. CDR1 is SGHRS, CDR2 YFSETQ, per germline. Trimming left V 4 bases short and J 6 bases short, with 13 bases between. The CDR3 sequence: CASSRWGGDGYTF. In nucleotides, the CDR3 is TGCGCCAGCAGCCGATGGGGTGGGGATGGCTACACCTTC.

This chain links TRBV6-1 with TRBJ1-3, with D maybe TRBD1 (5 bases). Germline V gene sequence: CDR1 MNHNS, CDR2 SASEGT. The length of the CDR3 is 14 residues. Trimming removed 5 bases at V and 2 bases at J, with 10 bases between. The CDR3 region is CASSSTGAGNTIYF. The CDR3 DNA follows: TGTGCCAGCAGTTCCACAGGTGCTGGAAACACCATATATTTT.

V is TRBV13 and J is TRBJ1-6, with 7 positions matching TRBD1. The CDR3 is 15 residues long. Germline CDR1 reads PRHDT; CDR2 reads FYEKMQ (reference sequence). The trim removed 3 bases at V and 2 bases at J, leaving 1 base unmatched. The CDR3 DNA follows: TGTGCCAGCAGCTTGGGACAGACCTATAATTCACCCCTCCACTTT. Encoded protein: CASSLGQTYNSPLHF.

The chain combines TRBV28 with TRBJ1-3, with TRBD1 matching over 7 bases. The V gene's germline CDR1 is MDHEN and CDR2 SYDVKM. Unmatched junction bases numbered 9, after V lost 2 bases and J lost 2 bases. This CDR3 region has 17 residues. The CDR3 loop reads CASSLTGVAHTGNTIYF. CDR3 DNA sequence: TGTGCCAGCAGTTTAACAGGGGTAGCTCATACTGGAAACACCATATATTTT.

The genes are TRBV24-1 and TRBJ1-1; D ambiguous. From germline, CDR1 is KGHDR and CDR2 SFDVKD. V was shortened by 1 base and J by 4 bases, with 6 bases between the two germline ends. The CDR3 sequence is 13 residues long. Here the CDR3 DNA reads TGTGCCACCAGTGATTTCCAAGGCACTGAAGCTTTCTTT. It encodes CATSDFQGTEAFF.

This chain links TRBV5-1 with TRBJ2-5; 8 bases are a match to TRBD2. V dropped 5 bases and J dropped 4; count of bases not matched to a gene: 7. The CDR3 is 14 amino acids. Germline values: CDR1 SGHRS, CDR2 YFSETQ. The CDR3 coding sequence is TGCGCCAGCAGACCTGGACTAGCTGGAGAGACCCAGTACTTC. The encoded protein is CASRPGLAGETQYF.

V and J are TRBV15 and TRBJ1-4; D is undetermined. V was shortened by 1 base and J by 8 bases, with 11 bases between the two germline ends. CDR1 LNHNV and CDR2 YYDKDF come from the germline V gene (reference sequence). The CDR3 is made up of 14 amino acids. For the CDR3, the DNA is TGTGCCACCAGCAGAGCGGTGTCGAAAGAAAAACTGTTTTTT. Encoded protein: CATSRAVSKEKLFF.

The CDR3 DNA is TGTGCCAGCAGTTACGACAGGGTGACTGAAGCTTTCTTT. This encodes CASSYDRVTEAFF. This rearrangement joins TRBV28 to TRBJ1-1, with TRBD1 matching over 7 bases. The germline V gene encodes CDR1 MDHEN and CDR2 SYDVKM. This CDR3 is built from 13 residues. Unmatched junction bases numbered 4, after V lost 4 bases and J lost 5 bases.